These 3 T cell receptor beta chains came from one sample sequenced in a study of neurological immune-mediated disorders. TCRdb passed the 5' RACE reads through MiXCR, listing each CDR3 protein once. The sample holds 35,000 or so distinct CDR3 sequences, 10% seen once. Sequencing was carried out using PBMCs. These receptors were obtained from a woman in her 30s with HTLV-1-associated myelopathy (HAM/TSP).

This clonotype was found many times. The chain has TRBV20-1 and TRBJ2-1; maybe TRBD2 (7 bases). Looked up from germline, CDR1 is DFQATT and CDR2 is SNEGSKA (reference sequence). The ends were cut back, 4 bases at V and 1 base at J, with 11 bases in the middle. The length of the CDR3 is 14 residues. CDR3 in amino acids: CSANRGASYNEQFF. The CDR3 bases are TGCAGTGCTAACCGGGGGGCTTCCTACAATGAGCAGTTCTTC.

Many counts were recorded for this clonotype. The chain carries TRBV6-6 and TRBJ2-7; 10 nucleotides match TRBD1. Germline loops: CDR1 MNHNY, CDR2 SVGAGI (reference sequence). The CDR3 length is 14 residues. V lost 2 bases, J lost 7 bases, and 5 bases stayed unmatched. The CDR3 spells CASSYGQGVGEQYF. CDR3 DNA sequence: TGTGCCAGCAGTTACGGACAGGGGGTGGGTGAGCAGTACTTC.

This clonotype showed up many times. J is TRBJ2-3 and V is TRBV6-1, with D hard to call. Trimming shortened V by 7 bases and J by 0 bases, and 8 bases separated the two germline ends. The CDR3 is 13 amino acids. CDR1 and CDR2 from the germline V gene are MNHNS and SASEGT. The CDR3 region has the DNA TGTGCCAGCACCGACGGCAGCACAGATACGCAGTATTTT. Residues: CASTDGSTDTQYF.